This T cell receptor beta chain was captured in a study of Ad26.COV2.S vaccination and SARS-CoV-2 variants. Study-level information: Donor got 5x10^10 or 1x10^11 viral particles of Ad26.COV2.S. The study, taken as a whole, reports: Vaccine recipients surpassed placebo recipients in spike-specific TCR breadth.

The CDR3 loop spans 13 amino acids. The V segment lost 5 bases and the J segment 2 bases; nucleotides outside the gene matches: 0. Germline-derived CDR1 and CDR2 are KGHSH and LQKENI. For this clone: Its specificity is not known.

Repertoires were generated with immunoSEQ multiplex PCR, while TCRdb's copy carries only in-frame clones and drops some. Of 200,000 to 300,000 clones listed, 87% are singletons. Sample treatment: about 20 received Ad26.COV2.S at low or high dose, single or two shots; about 5 received placebo; per-sample allocation not given. Sampling took place 63 days after the first vaccine or placebo injection. This chain joins TRBV18 and TRBJ1-2, with 9 positions matching TRBD1. The sequencing here drew on peripheral blood, taken in a trial of Ad26.COV2.S vaccine versus placebo. The clonotype originates from a person aged 18-65 years who received the Ad26.COV2.S COVID-19 vaccine or a placebo. In nucleotides, the CDR3 is TGTGCCAGCTCAGGACAGGGGAACTATGGCTACACCTTC. The encoded protein is CASSGQGNYGYTF. Variable domain in full (rest from reference TRBV18 and TRBJ1-2): NAGVMQNPRHLVRRRGQEARLRCSPMKGHSHVYWYRQLPEEGLKFMVYLQKENIIDESGMPKERFSAEFPKEGPSILRIQQVVRGDSAAYFCASSGQGNYGYTFGSGTRLTVV.